Listed below are T cell receptor beta chains from one sample, sequenced in a study of T-cell reconstitution after alpha-beta-depleted transplantation in children. TCRdb analysed the PCR reads with MiXCR anew, one entry per CDR3 protein. The sample carries approximately 230,000 distinct CDR3 sequences, around 25% recorded once. This specimen consisted of PBMCs, mostly from graft donor cells, obtained 360 days after TCRalphabeta/CD19-depleted stem cell transplant. The receptor source for this set is a female patient aged 2-10 years who had a stem cell transplant for congenital amegakaryocytic thrombocytopenia, so the T cells may come from the graft donor. Both conserved end residues are part of each CDR3. A D gene is named only where the DNA matches it firmly. Clone sizes are given selectively: once, few, many, or a class where the clone is expanded.

V	D	size	J	DNA	CDR3
TRBV5-5	.	.	TRBJ2-3	TGTGCCAGCAGCGTCGGGGTTGAGGTTTGGACAGATACGCAGTATTTT	CASSVGVEVWTDTQYF
TRBV11-2	.	few	TRBJ1-1	TGTGCCAGCAGCTTCGGGGTGGGCACTGAAGCTTTCTTT	CASSFGVGTEAFF
TRBV28	.	.	TRBJ2-1	TGTGCCAGCACCGTGGCAGCGCGAGGGCCGTATGAGCAGTTCTTC	CASTVAARGPYEQFF
TRBV20-1	.	few	TRBJ2-1	TGCAGTGCTAGAGATTTCGCGGCGAAGAGCTCCTACAATGAGCAGTTCTTC	CSARDFAAKSSYNEQFF
TRBV20-1	.	.	TRBJ2-3	TGCAGTGCTTCTAGCGCCGAAGGAAGCACAGATACGCAGTATTTT	CSASSAEGSTDTQYF
TRBV28	.	.	TRBJ2-7	TGTGCCAGCAGAGAACTAGACGGTAGCTCCTACGAGCAGTACTTC	CASRELDGSSYEQYF
TRBV27	.	.	TRBJ2-5	TGTGCCAGCAGCTTCCTGCCTGGGGAGACCCAGTACTTC	CASSFLPGETQYF
TRBV5-6	.	few	TRBJ2-7	TGTGCCAGCAGCCAGGACCAGAGCTCCTACGAGCAGTACTTC	CASSQDQSSYEQYF
TRBV6-5	.	few	TRBJ2-1	TGTGCCAGCAGTGACTCAGGACTCTTTCAATACAATGAGCAGTTCTTC	CASSDSGLFQYNEQFF
TRBV12-3/TRBV12-4	.	many	TRBJ2-7	TGTGCCAGCAGTTTGGGCGGCCCCTACGAGCAGTACTTC	CASSLGGPYEQYF
TRBV3-1	.	few	TRBJ2-2	TGTGCCAGCAGCCATTTAGGGACCACGGGCGGGGAGCTGTTTTTT	CASSHLGTTGGELFF
TRBV7-7	.	few	TRBJ2-1	TGTGCCAGCAGCTTAAACGTAGCGGAAGGGAATGAGCAGTTCTTC	CASSLNVAEGNEQFF
TRBV6-5	.	few	TRBJ2-3	TGTGCCAGCAGATCAGACAGGGATACGCAGTATTTT	CASRSDRDTQYF
TRBV5-1	.	many	TRBJ2-6	TGCGCCAGCAGCTTTATCCGCTCTGGGGCCAACGTCCTGACTTTC	CASSFIRSGANVLTF
TRBV20-1	TRBD1	once	TRBJ2-7	TGCAGTGCTAGAGGGGGACAGCCCTACGAGCAGTACTTC	CSARGGQPYEQYF